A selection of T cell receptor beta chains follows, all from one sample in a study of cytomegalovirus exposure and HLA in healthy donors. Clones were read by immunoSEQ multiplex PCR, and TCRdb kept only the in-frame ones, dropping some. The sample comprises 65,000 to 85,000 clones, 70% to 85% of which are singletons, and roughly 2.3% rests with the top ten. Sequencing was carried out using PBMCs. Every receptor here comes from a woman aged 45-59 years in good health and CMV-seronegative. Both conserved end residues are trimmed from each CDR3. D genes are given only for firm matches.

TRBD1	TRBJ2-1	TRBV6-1	ASSRTGGDNEQF
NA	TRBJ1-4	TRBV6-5	ASSRDTRGGKLF
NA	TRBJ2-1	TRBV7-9	ASSLANFNNEQF
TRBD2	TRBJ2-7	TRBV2	ASSEGLAGREQY
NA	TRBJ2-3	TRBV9	ASSVATRDTQY
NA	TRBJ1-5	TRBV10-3	AISETVDSNQPQH
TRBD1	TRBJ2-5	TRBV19	ASSRRDRQETQY
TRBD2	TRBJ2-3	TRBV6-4	ASSDLTSGADTQY
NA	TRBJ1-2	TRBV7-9	ASSLGGGGGYT
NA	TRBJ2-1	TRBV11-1	ASRARGSYNEQF
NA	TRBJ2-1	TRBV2	ASSEMAGWTYNEQF
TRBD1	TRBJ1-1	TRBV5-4	ASMGTANSEAF
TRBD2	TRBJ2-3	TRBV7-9	ASSQTSGVTDTQY
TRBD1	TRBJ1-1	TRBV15	ATSRDRSGGNTEAF
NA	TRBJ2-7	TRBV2	ASRASTYEQY